This record concerns one T cell receptor beta chain sequence. This clonotype occurred a few times. It has no known antigen specificity. Base qualities are missing; no much larger clone stands one base away. This sample was included in a study of T-cell memory formation after mild COVID-19 (dated by TCRdb to the early 2020s). In the study overall: TCR sequence clusters from the two donors were found to be largely donor specific. In a couple of donors, T-cell clones that expanded and contracted after mild COVID-19 were followed by sequencing TCRalpha and TCRbeta repertoires longitudinally. Two young, previously healthy adult volunteers made up the cohort, one male and one female. Paper-wide results and their limitations: SARS-CoV-2 specificity of the second-wave clones peaking on day 37 was not confirmed. The study covered only a couple of mild cases, and larger cohorts including severe cases with pre-infection samples were considered necessary. Contracting CD4+ clones turned up mainly in the CM and EM memory subsets, whereas EMRA was where CD8+ clones were enriched. Balanced CD4/CD8 phenotypes were observed for clones contracting from day 15 to 85, whereas a bias towards CD4+ was observed for a second wave of clones expanding from day 15 to 37. The detection of some responding clones in pre-infection memory suggests that pre-existing cross-reactive memory T cells joined the SARS-CoV-2 response.

The data were produced on an Illumina NovaSeq 6000. Using 5'RACE with constant-segment primers, TCRalpha and TCRbeta cDNA libraries were constructed, with sample barcodes and unique molecular identifiers added in the process. RNA was extracted from every sample with Trizol reagent. The libraries were amplified in two PCR steps, and the second step added a second sample barcode and Illumina TruSeq adapters. Sequencing of libraries was performed on an Illumina NovaSeq with 2 x 150 bp paired-end reads. The paper's data handling went like this. Demultiplexing of reads and collapsing into UMI-guided consensus sequences were performed with migec v1.2.7. Using mixcr v2.1.11, the UMI consensuses were aligned to TRA and TRB V and J templates and assembled into clonotypes. A clonotype was counted as expanded or contracted only if both edgeR and NoisET called the change significant, with noise models trained on biological replicates. edgeR calls used a false discovery rate-adjusted p below 0.01 and a log2 fold-change threshold of 1. As an exploratory analysis of dynamics, PCA with hierarchical clustering was applied to max-normalized trajectories of the 1000 most abundant clonotypes. Separately sequenced CD4+ and CD8+ repertoires were used to assign a CD4 or CD8 phenotype to each responding clone. TCRdb reran the public reads through fastp at Q25 and MiXCR, keeping productive beta chains. Rows are combined by CDR3 protein, so each entry shows the most common genes and DNA. For this entry, the V and J calls and clone size follow TCRdb and not the study's own pipeline. This sample gives 150,000 or so distinct CDR3 sequences in total; around 10% of them show up just once. Of the sample, roughly 3.8% is held by the ten largest clones.

Ficoll-Paque density gradient centrifugation was used to isolate PBMCs. From a lookup of the germline V gene, CDR1 and CDR2 are SGHAT and FQNNGV. Trimmed from V: 7 bases; trimmed from J: 5 bases; junction bases lacking a gene match: 3. The CDR3 runs 12 amino acids, cysteine and phenylalanine included. The DNA shown is the 36-base CDR3, in frame from base 1. The sequence derives from a man aged 18-30 years who had mild COVID-19 (a few samples of this study predate the infection). The sample titles of this study are shuffled in the database, so cell type and time point are left out; the donor was told from shared clones. What was sequenced was PBMCs or a T cell subset sorted from them (not recorded which). Recombination connected TRBV11-2 to TRBJ1-2; 8 junctional bases match TRBD1. The CDR3 region has the sequence CASNGQGYGYTF. The DNA sequence is TGTGCCAGCAATGGACAGGGATATGGCTACACCTTC.